This T cell receptor beta chain was sequenced for a study of cytomegalovirus exposure and HLA in healthy donors. Study conclusions and caveats: Confirmation was obtained in vitro that a few CMV-associated chains are specific for CMV antigens.

The CDR3 consists of 16 residues. The V gene lost 0 bases and the J gene lost 4 bases, with 16 bases spanning the gap. CDR1 is SGHNT, CDR2 YYREEE, per germline (reference sequence). Notes on this clone: Its antigen is not identified.

The PCR ran on 60 Vbeta and 13 Jbeta primers. As originally analysed: Later analysis identified tens of millions of unique TCR beta chains, about 10 million shared. Only in-frame clones appear in the TCRdb table, and some are missing; sequencing was by immunoSEQ multiplex PCR. The V and J calls and clone size come from that table; D and trimming were worked out from the DNA. The sample lists 75,000 to 95,000 clones; 70% to 80% were seen once. The sequence came from a human donor in good health. The rearrangement joins TRBV5-4 to TRBJ1-2; a weak D match, TRBD1 (6 bases). Input material: PBMCs. DNA for the CDR3: TGTGCCAGCAGCTTGGAGTGGGGGCTCGGAAGCTATGGCTACACCTTC. It translates to CASSLEWGLGSYGYTF.